The clone carrying this T cell receptor beta chain occurred many times. The antigen remains undetermined. The V and J ends lost 3 bases and 2 bases respectively, with 15 bases between them. The CDR3 is 16 residues long. Germline V gives CDR1 MNHNS, CDR2 SASEGT. This sample stems from a study of prognosis after radiotherapy for stage I lung cancer. Study information: The radiotherapy was SBRT split into 3 to 5 fractions, giving a biologically effective dose of at least 100 Gy.

Multiplex PCR, run in two rounds, amplified TCR beta CDR3 from genomic DNA. First-round PCR used primers specific to each TRBV and TRBJ gene. One entry per CDR3 protein, called by TCRdb with MiXCR from the multiplex PCR reads. Seen here are about 15,000 distinct CDR3 sequences, around 40% observed once, and the top ten hold about two fifths. The study's findings and limits: After stereotactic body radiation therapy, patients with later distant metastases showed lower Shannon entropy.

The source of this sequence is a donor aged 50 or older with non-small cell lung cancer. The chain couples TRBV6-1 to TRBJ2-3; TRBD2 might be the D (7 bases). The sequences come from PBMCs, collected before or after stereotactic body radiation therapy (not recorded which). The CDR3 here is CASSELGGGATDTQYF. The CDR3 DNA follows: TGTGCCAGCAGTGAGCTGGGGGGGGGGGCCACAGATACGCAGTATTTT.